The next 4 T cell receptor beta chains were all read from a single sample in a study of T cells after yellow fever vaccination. TCRdb fed the 5' RACE reads into MiXCR, producing one record per CDR3 protein. The sample includes more than 20,000 distinct CDR3 sequences, around 5.5% of them seen just once. The sequencing here drew on PBMCs, either bulk or a sorted T-cell subset (CD4+, CD8+, memory, or dextramer-sorted; not recorded which), taken 15 days after the yellow fever booster vaccination. The receptors derive from a young man who received the YFV17D yellow fever vaccine.

Many counts were recorded for this clonotype. This rearrangement joins TRBV7-2 to TRBJ1-5; D unresolved. V was cut by 1 base and J by 1 base, with 8 bases left in between. Germline V gives CDR1 SGHTA, CDR2 FQGNSA. The CDR3 runs 15 residues. Here the CDR3 reads CASSLVGESNQPQHF. The CDR3 region has the DNA TGTGCCAGCAGCTTAGTAGGTGAGAGCAATCAGCCCCAGCATTTT.

This clonotype has at least ten counts. This chain joins TRBV11-2 and TRBJ2-2; D may be TRBD2 (5 bases). The CDR3 loop spans 15 amino acids. V lost 4 bases and J 2 bases, leaving 11 bases between the germline ends. Germline assignment: CDR1 SGHAT and CDR2 FQNNGV. CDR3 sequence (DNA): TGTGCCAGCAGCTCCCGGGATCACAACACCGGGGAGCTGTTTTTT. Protein: CASSSRDHNTGELFF.

This clonotype was recorded at least ten times. This sequence joins TRBV7-2 and TRBJ2-7; 11 positions agree with TRBD2. V trimming: 3 bases; J trimming: 5 bases; junction bases outside the gene matches: 18. Per the germline V gene, CDR1 is SGHTA and CDR2 is FQGNSA. There are 19 residues in the CDR3. The CDR3 loop is CASSFPRTTSGNRKNEQYF. The CDR3 DNA follows: TGTGCCAGCAGCTTCCCCCGGACGACTAGCGGGAATAGGAAAAACGAGCAGTACTTC.

This clonotype was seen repeatedly, ten times or more. The chain couples TRBV4-2 to TRBJ2-3; 16 bases map to TRBD2. Germline CDR1 reads LGHNA; CDR2 reads YNFKEQ. This CDR3 is built from 19 residues. With 4 bases clipped from V and 1 base from J, the junction kept 8 bases outside the gene matches. The CDR3 is CASSRNPGLAGGGTDTQYF. In nucleotides, the CDR3 is TGTGCCAGCAGCCGCAATCCGGGACTAGCGGGAGGGGGCACAGATACGCAGTATTTT.